This T cell receptor beta chain was found in a study of shared clonotypes between healthy human individuals. CDR3 length: 15 residues. CDR1 MDHEN and CDR2 SYDVKM come from the germline V gene. V was cut by 7 bases and J by 0 bases, with 16 bases left in between. Genomic DNA of unsorted samples came from around 90 million PBMCs. Assay used: immunoSEQ multiplex PCR; TCRdb lists only in-frame clones, some missing. The sample lists some 450,000 clones, roughly four fifths occurring once. J is TRBJ2-7 and V is TRBV28; TRBD2 is a possible D gene (5 bases). The source material was PBMCs. This clonotype was sampled from a woman between 40 and 55 years old in good health. Some clones in this sample may be carry-over from other donors' samples. This chain's CDR3 is CASNPSAGSSYEQYF. The CDR3 DNA follows: TGTGCCAGCAATCCCTCCGCGGGCAGCTCCTACGAGCAGTACTTC.